This entry describes one T cell receptor (beta chain). Its antigen is unknown. Per-base quality was not reported, and no clone a single base away is much larger than it. The CDR3 regions of human TCRbeta chains were analyzed by immunosequencing. In the authors' own workflow: Repertoire TCRs were checked for matches against a reference library of SARS-CoV-2-specific TCRs that had been generated using the MIRA antigen-specificity platform. Breadth was defined as the fraction of unique TCRs that were SARS-CoV-2-associated. Depth was defined as the fraction of total T cells that were SARS-CoV-2-associated. Each spike-specific TCR was assigned to its reactive spike region and to a CD4 or CD8 class using the MIRA data. Log10-transformed breadth and depth values were compared by one-way ANOVA with Sidak's multiple comparisons tests. TCRdb took this table from immuneACCESS and kept in-frame rearrangements with V and J called. Such tables lack part of the clones; where checked against another copy, unresolved V genes explain under half of the gap, and the rest is unexplained. The V and J calls and clone size were taken over from that table, and D and trimming were inferred from the DNA. In all, the sample holds 130,000 to 150,000 clones, and approximately 90% of those were seen once. 2.8% of the sample is in the top ten clones.

The data stem from a study of T cell responses to AZD1222 COVID-19 vaccine (dated by TCRdb to the early 2020s). For the wider study: AZD1222 recipients given second doses at about 4 weeks or at about 12 weeks were pooled, since spike-specific TCR depth and breadth were not found to differ between the two schedules. TCR sequencing was performed for roughly 240 trial participants, of whom about 200 were given two doses of AZD1222 and 26 were given two doses of MenACWY control vaccine. Trial participants were enrolled by age into 18-55, 56-69 and 70-plus year subgroups, with roughly 160, 29 and 62 TCR-sequenced participants respectively. Points the paper makes about the study in general: Participants were mostly white British, with more females than males. The authors suggested clonal diversity may have been underestimated. Because no day 14 peak-response samples were available, the repertoires could be characterized only after the peak T cell response. CD4 TCRs associated with the vaccine covered the entire spike protein, and the dominant responses were in regions 160-218 and 743-854. Nearly half of unique spike-specific TCRs reportedly recognized epitopes outside regions mutated in the B.1.351 and B.1.1.7 variants. In the small 56-69-year group, the increase in depth fell short of significance, most likely because of low power. Conclusions about previously exposed vaccinees are limited because only six or seven AZD1222 recipients were SARS-CoV-2 seropositive at baseline. After two AZD1222 doses, both the breadth and the depth of spike-specific TCRs were significantly higher than at day 0 and than in MenACWY recipients.

Taken with the paper, the label for time point translates to: baseline before first vaccination. Samples from vaccinated people were obtained from the UK trials COV001 and COV002, which included a single-blind randomized controlled phase 2/3 trial of AZD1222 (ChAdOx1 nCoV-19) in healthy adults. For TCRbeta chain sequencing, PBMC samples from trial participants were taken at day 0 and at day 28 after the second dose. The CDR3 holds 13 amino acids from the cysteine to the phenylalanine. This entry keeps only the CDR3 DNA: 39 bases, framed from base 1. After removal of 5 bases from V and 5 bases from J, the junction retains 4 bases not matched to a gene. CDR1 SGHTA and CDR2 FQGTGA are derived from the germline V gene.

The material was peripheral blood, obtained on day 0 of AZD1222 vaccination. The sequence derives from an adult in good health. The chain is assembled from TRBV7-3 and TRBJ2-3; 7 bases in between match TRBD1. The CDR3 corresponds to CASSRQGGDTQYF. The DNA sequence is TGTGCCAGCAGCCGACAGGGCGGAGATACGCAGTATTTT.